This T cell receptor (beta chain) appears in the sequencing data of a study of human T cells and chemical hapten exposure. On the study more broadly: The patient population, which was mostly female, had alopecia areata, totalis or universalis. Small discrepancies in pooled library volume mainly accounted for the varying TCR yields per sample.

Time point: pre-sensitization, week 0. Treatment described: therapeutic diphenylcyclopropenone sensitization with weekly scalp DPC. Venepuncture was done earlier than the placement of each patch test. The CDR3 length is 12 residues. CDR1 and CDR2 from the germline V gene are KGHSH and LQKENI. From the RACE reads, TCRdb called clonotypes with MiXCR, one entry per CDR3 protein. The table has tens of thousands of distinct CDR3 sequences, around a tenth seen once. This clonotype was seen a handful of times. The antigen remains unidentified. Germline is not matched at one junction end, which may reflect a read error. Points from the study as a whole: Against controls, expanded TCRs gave rise to significantly more large CDR3 similarity clusters.

The rearrangement joins TRBV18 to TRBJ1-2; TRBD1 matches at 11 bases. The clonotype comes from a middle-aged woman with alopecia areata. Some clones in this sample may be carry-over from other donors' samples. Sequencing was performed on whole blood, taken in connection with sensitization to the hapten diphenylcyclopropenone (DPC). CDR3 coding DNA: TGTGCCAGCTCACCACGGACAGGGGGCCCCGCATTC. Translated: CASSPRTGGPAF.